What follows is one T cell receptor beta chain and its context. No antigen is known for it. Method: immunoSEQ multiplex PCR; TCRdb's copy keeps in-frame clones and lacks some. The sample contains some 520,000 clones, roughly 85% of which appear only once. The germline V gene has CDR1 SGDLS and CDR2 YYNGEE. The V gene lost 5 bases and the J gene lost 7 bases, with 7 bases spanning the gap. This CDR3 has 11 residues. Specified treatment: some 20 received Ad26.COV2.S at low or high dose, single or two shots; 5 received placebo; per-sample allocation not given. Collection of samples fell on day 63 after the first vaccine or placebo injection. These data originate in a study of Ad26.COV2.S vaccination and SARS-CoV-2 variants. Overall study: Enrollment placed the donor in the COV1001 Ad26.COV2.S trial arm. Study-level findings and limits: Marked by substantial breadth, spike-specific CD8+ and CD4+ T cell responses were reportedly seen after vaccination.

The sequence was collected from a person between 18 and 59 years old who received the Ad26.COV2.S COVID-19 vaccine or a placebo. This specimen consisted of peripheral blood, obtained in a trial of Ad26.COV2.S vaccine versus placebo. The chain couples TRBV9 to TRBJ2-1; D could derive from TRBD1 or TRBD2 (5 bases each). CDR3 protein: CASSWGNEQFF. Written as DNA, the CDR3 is TGTGCCAGCAGTTGGGGGAATGAGCAGTTCTTC.